This is a list of T cell receptor beta chains from one sample in a study of T cell responses to AZD1222 COVID-19 vaccine. Repertoires were generated with immunoSEQ multiplex PCR, while TCRdb's copy carries only in-frame clones and drops some. Here the sample spans 77,000 or so clones, 88% being singletons. This material consisted of peripheral blood, taken on day 0 of AZD1222 vaccination. The source is an adult in good health. Each CDR3 is given with its conserved first and last residue. Fields, in order: V gene, CDR3 length, D gene, J gene, clone size, CDR3 protein, CDR3 DNA. The D gene is left open where the match is weak. Expanded clones are given a class, and other clones once, few, many or no size at all.

TRBV30	12	.	TRBJ1-1	.	CAWEDRYTEAFF	TGTGCCTGGGAAGACAGGTACACTGAAGCTTTCTTT
TRBV20-1	15	TRBD2	TRBJ2-7	.	CSASGGLAPSYEQYF	TGCAGTGCTAGTGGAGGACTAGCGCCTTCCTACGAGCAGTACTTC
TRBV6-5	15	TRBD1	TRBJ1-1	few	CARGLDRASRTEAFF	TGTGCCAGGGGCCTAGACAGGGCCTCCCGAACTGAAGCTTTCTTT
TRBV7-6	16	TRBD2	TRBJ2-2	.	CASSLGAGGYTGELFF	TGTGCCAGCAGCTTAGGAGCGGGAGGCTACACCGGGGAGCTGTTTTTT
TRBV6-4	13	.	TRBJ1-6	.	CASSPGANSPLHF	TGTGCCAGCAGTCCCGGGGCGAATTCACCCCTCCACTTT
TRBV2	16	.	TRBJ2-2	.	CASSELVLPNTGELFF	TGTGCCAGCAGTGAATTGGTGTTACCGAACACCGGGGAGCTGTTTTTT
TRBV28	15	.	TRBJ2-7	.	CASTPRPEAKYEQYF	TGTGCCAGCACTCCTCGCCCGGAGGCAAAATACGAGCAGTACTTC
TRBV2	14	TRBD2	TRBJ2-3	.	CASEGGSGTDTQYF	TGTGCCAGTGAGGGCGGGAGTGGAACAGATACGCAGTATTTT
TRBV18	16	.	TRBJ2-5	.	CASSPPLDRYQETQYF	TGTGCCAGCTCACCACCCTTAGACAGATACCAAGAGACCCAGTACTTC
TRBV4-1	15	.	TRBJ2-2	few	CASSQSLKNTGELFF	TGCGCCAGCAGCCAAAGCCTAAAGAACACCGGGGAGCTGTTTTTT
TRBV7-2	16	TRBD2	TRBJ2-1	.	CASSPPSGSSYNEQFF	TGTGCCAGCAGCCCCCCTAGCGGCAGCTCCTACAATGAGCAGTTCTTC
TRBV15	16	.	TRBJ2-2	.	CATSRVQDANTGELFF	TGTGCCACCAGCAGAGTGCAGGACGCGAACACCGGGGAGCTGTTTTTT
TRBV7-7	13	.	TRBJ2-2	.	CASSRGNTGELFF	TGTGCCAGCAGCCGGGGGAACACCGGGGAGCTGTTTTTT
TRBV27	17	TRBD1	TRBJ2-6	.	CASSQWTGGAGANVLTF	TGTGCCAGCAGTCAATGGACAGGGGGCGCTGGGGCCAACGTCCTGACTTTC
TRBV19	11	.	TRBJ1-2	.	CAVGQDYGYTF	TGTGCCGTGGGGCAGGACTATGGCTACACCTTC
TRBV7-8	16	TRBD1	TRBJ2-2	few	CASSLQTGGNTGELFF	TGTGCCAGCAGCTTACAAACAGGGGGGAACACCGGGGAGCTGTTTTTT
TRBV27	14	.	TRBJ2-7	once	CASSLSAGPYEQYF	TGTGCCAGCAGTTTATCTGCAGGCCCCTACGAGCAGTACTTC
TRBV11-2	15	TRBD2	TRBJ2-1	.	CASSFDLAGGPEQFF	TGTGCCAGCAGCTTTGACCTAGCGGGGGGTCCGGAGCAGTTCTTC
TRBV6-2/TRBV6-3	16	.	TRBJ1-6	.	CASSQRGVSLNSPLHF	TGTGCCAGCAGTCAACGGGGGGTGAGTCTGAATTCACCCCTCCACTTT
TRBV7-9	13	.	TRBJ1-1	.	CASSPGRNTEAFF	TGTGCCAGCAGCCCAGGTCGGAACACTGAAGCTTTCTTT
TRBV14	15	TRBD1	TRBJ2-7	.	CASSPGQGVYYEQYF	TGTGCCAGCAGCCCGGGACAGGGGGTTTACTACGAGCAGTACTTC
TRBV7-8	16	.	TRBJ2-7	.	CASSLNAGTNAYEQYF	TGTGCCAGCAGCTTAAACGCCGGGACAAACGCCTACGAGCAGTACTTC
TRBV7-9	12	.	TRBJ1-1	.	CASSLMNTEAFF	TGTGCCAGCAGCTTAATGAACACTGAAGCTTTCTTT
TRBV7-2	15	.	TRBJ1-1	.	CASSLAGRRDTEAFF	TGTGCCAGCAGCTTAGCGGGTCGACGGGACACTGAAGCTTTCTTT
TRBV28	15	.	TRBJ2-7	.	CASSPRLRDTYEQYF	TGTGCCAGCAGTCCCCGGTTGCGGGACACCTACGAGCAGTACTTC
TRBV27	15	.	TRBJ2-7	.	CASSLEGGQVAEQYF	TGTGCCAGCAGTTTAGAGGGCGGTCAGGTAGCCGAGCAGTACTTC
TRBV10-3	15	TRBD1	TRBJ1-1	.	CAISPTDRANTEAFF	TGTGCCATCAGTCCAACGGACAGGGCGAACACTGAAGCTTTCTTT
TRBV7-9	16	.	TRBJ1-1	.	CASTPGARAGVTEAFF	TGTGCCAGCACCCCGGGGGCCCGGGCAGGGGTAACTGAAGCTTTCTTT
TRBV5-1	13	.	TRBJ2-7	.	CASSSRAAYEQYF	TGCGCCAGCAGCTCTAGGGCCGCCTACGAGCAGTACTTC
TRBV3-1/TRBV3-2	13	.	TRBJ1-4	.	CASSQGLREKLFF	TGTGCCAGCAGCCAAGGGTTACGGGAAAAACTGTTTTTT
TRBV9	18	TRBD2	TRBJ2-1	.	CASSVVSGGGSGGNEQFF	TGTGCCAGCAGCGTAGTTAGCGGGGGAGGCTCTGGAGGGAATGAGCAGTTCTTC
TRBV10-3	14	.	TRBJ1-1	.	CAISVGQRNTEAFF	TGTGCCATCAGTGTGGGACAAAGGAACACTGAAGCTTTCTTT
TRBV2	17	TRBD2	TRBJ2-3	.	CASSPGTSGRYTDTQYF	TGTGCCAGCAGTCCCGGGACTAGCGGGCGGTACACAGATACGCAGTATTTT
TRBV1	17	.	TRBJ1-3	.	CTSSRKSPERAGNTIYF	TGCACCAGCAGCCGTAAGAGTCCCGAGAGGGCTGGAAACACCATATATTTT
TRBV11-1	14	.	TRBJ1-1	few	CASSTDWGGTEAFF	TGTGCCAGCAGCACAGATTGGGGAGGGACTGAAGCTTTCTTT
TRBV6-2/TRBV6-3	13	.	TRBJ2-5	many	CASSSNIGETQYF	TGTGCCAGCAGTTCAAATATCGGGGAGACCCAGTACTTC
TRBV11-2	16	.	TRBJ2-1	.	CASSLVRDLGYNEQFF	TGTGCCAGCAGCTTAGTACGGGACTTGGGATACAATGAGCAGTTCTTC
TRBV5-6	14	.	TRBJ2-7	.	CASSAGPISYEQYF	TGTGCCAGCAGCGCCGGGCCTATCTCCTACGAGCAGTACTTC